This TCR beta chain was recorded in a study of T cell repertoires in cytomegalovirus infection. Study-wide points: HLA-C-restricted CMV clonotypes gave the most frequent clonotype in two of eight donors.

Only a few counts were recorded for this clonotype. The antigen remains unidentified. V was cut by 5 bases and J by 0 bases, with 11 bases left in between. CDR3 length: 15 amino acids. Germline lookup yields CDR1 SGHTA and CDR2 FQGNSA. TCRdb reprocessed the reads with MiXCR, giving one entry per CDR3 protein. Found here are under 850,000 distinct CDR3 sequences, 33% of them singletons; the top ten hold 15% to 20%. The source is a human donor in good health (CMV status not recorded). Some clones in this sample may be carry-over from other donors' samples. The chain carries TRBV7-2 and TRBJ2-1; no clear D gene. Sequenced material: cultured PBMCs, taken from culture after CMV antigen stimulation. CDR3 bases: TGTGCCAGCAGCGCTACTACATACTCCTACAATGAGCAGTTCTTC. Protein product: CASSATTYSYNEQFF.